The 21 T cell receptor beta chains below all came from one sample that was sequenced in a study of blood T cell repertoires in COVID-19. Generated by immunoSEQ multiplex PCR, the TCRdb table keeps only in-frame clones and is missing some. The sample records under 300,000 clones, around 90% being singletons. The sequencing input was peripheral blood. These receptors came from a woman in her thirties or forties who had recovered from COVID-19.

Comments on this clone: The same CDR3 also results from other DNA sequences found in this sample. The chain is built from TRBV19 and TRBJ2-2; 9 bases align to TRBD1. CDR1 is LNHDA, CDR2 SQIVND, per germline (reference sequence). V shed 7 bases and J 8 bases; nucleotides not matched to a gene: 14. This CDR3 spans 16 amino acids. Here the CDR3 DNA reads TGTGCCAGTACCGATCCTTTGGGACAGGGCCCTGGGGAGCTGTTTTTT. Translating it yields CASTDPLGQGPGELFF.

The chain has TRBV19 and TRBJ2-5; D call uncertain. Trimming took off 3 bases at V and 3 bases at J, with 5 bases between the two ends. Germline V gives CDR1 LNHDA, CDR2 SQIVND (reference sequence). The CDR3 runs 12 residues. CDR3 sequence: CASSITEETQYF. The CDR3 bases are TGTGCCAGTAGTATCACAGAAGAGACCCAGTACTTC.

CDR3 sequence: CATSDFSGKGTYNEQFF. In nucleotides, the CDR3 is TGTGCCACCAGTGATTTTAGCGGGAAAGGGACCTACAATGAGCAGTTCTTC. V is TRBV24-1 and J is TRBJ2-1; 8 positions agree with TRBD2. J lost 2 bases, V lost 1 base, and 6 bases had no gene match. This CDR3 has 17 residues. Germline CDR1 KGHDR, CDR2 SFDVKD.

The chain recombines TRBV19 with TRBJ2-6, with a weak D call TRBD2 (5 bases). CDR3 length: 17 amino acids. The ends were cut back, 1 base at V and 0 bases at J, with 10 bases in the middle. CDR1 LNHDA and CDR2 SQIVND come from the germline V gene (reference sequence). The CDR3 sequence is CASSIAGRTSGANVLTF. CDR3 nucleotides: TGTGCCAGTAGTATAGCGGGGAGAACCTCTGGGGCCAACGTCCTGACTTTC.

This chain connects TRBV6-5 to TRBJ1-4; TRBD1 is a possible D gene (5 bases). This CDR3 contains 14 residues. CDR1 is MNHEY, CDR2 SVGAGI, per germline. Trimming pared 4 bases from V and 5 bases from J, leaving 11 bases between. The CDR3 coding sequence is TGTGCCAGCAGTTCACAGGACCCGAATGAAAAACTGTTTTTT. It specifies CASSSQDPNEKLFF.

This sequence joins TRBV5-8 and TRBJ2-3; 7 nucleotides align to TRBD2. V trimming: 4 bases; J trimming: 0 bases; junction bases outside the gene matches: 2. The CDR3 has 14 residues. The germline V gene encodes CDR1 SGHTS and CDR2 YDEGEE. CDR3 sequence (DNA): TGTGCCAGCAGCGTTAGCGGGAGCACAGATACGCAGTATTTT. Amino acid sequence: CASSVSGSTDTQYF. The variable domain in full, with the rest retrieved from reference TRBV5-8 and TRBJ2-3, is EAGVTQSPTHLIKTRGQQATLRCSPISGHTSVYWYQQALGLGLQFLLWYDEGEERNRGNFPPRFSGRQFPNYSSELNVNALELEDSALYLCASSVSGSTDTQYFGPGTRLTVL.

The chain combines TRBV4-1 with TRBJ2-3; D may be TRBD2 (6 bases). The CDR3 covers 17 residues. Germline CDR1 and CDR2: MGHRA and YSYEKL. Trimming left V 4 bases short and J 6 bases short, with 23 bases between. The CDR3 nucleotides read TGCGCCAGCAGCCCTCAAAGCCCATCGGAGGGTTCGGATACGCAGTATTTT. Protein product: CASSPQSPSEGSDTQYF.

This clone was found once. The chain carries TRBV11-1 and TRBJ2-7; the D is unclear. The CDR3 loop spans 14 amino acids. Trimming removed 1 base from V and 5 bases from J, with 12 bases in between. Germline loops: CDR1 SGHAT, CDR2 FQDESV (reference sequence). CDR3 coding DNA: TGTGCCAGCAGCTTAGACCCGGGTGGCAACGAGCAGTACTTC. Its translation: CASSLDPGGNEQYF.

This chain links TRBV19 with TRBJ1-5; a possible D gene is TRBD1 (5 bases). The CDR3 extends over 15 amino acids. Between the trimmed V and J ends, which lost 2 bases and 5 bases, there was a span of 13 bases. Germline CDR1 and CDR2: LNHDA and SQIVND (reference sequence). This chain's CDR3 is CASSIRPGGDQPQHF. CDR3 DNA: TGTGCCAGTAGTATACGGCCCGGGGGGGATCAGCCCCAGCATTTT. The whole variable domain, filled in from reference TRBV19 and TRBJ1-5, reads DGGITQSPKYLFRKEGQNVTLSCEQNLNHDAMYWYRQDPGQGLRLIYYSQIVNDFQKGDIAEGYSVSREKKESFPLTVTSAQKNPTAFYLCASSIRPGGDQPQHFGDGTRLSIL.

This clone was seen only once. The rearrangement links TRBV30 to TRBJ2-7, with a weak D call TRBD1 (6 bases). V lost 0 bases, J lost 6 bases, and 18 bases lay in between. This CDR3 spans 15 amino acids. In germline, CDR1 is GTSNPN, CDR2 SVGIG (reference sequence). As DNA, the CDR3 is TGTGCCTGGAGTGTACCGGCAGGGGATTTTTCCGAGCAGTACTTC. This sequence encodes CAWSVPAGDFSEQYF.

The chain carries TRBV6-5 and TRBJ2-3; D may be TRBD2 (6 bases). Germline values: CDR1 MNHEY, CDR2 SVGAGI. The V gene lost 7 bases and the J gene lost 6 bases, with 14 bases spanning the gap. The CDR3 covers 13 residues. In nucleotides, the CDR3 is TGTGCCAGCACCCCGTCGGGGGTTGATACGCAGTATTTT. Amino acid sequence: CASTPSGVDTQYF.

In the case of this clone: This specimen includes other DNA sequences encoding the same CDR3. The rearrangement links TRBV9 to TRBJ2-1; weak D call: TRBD2 (6 bases). Germline CDR1 and CDR2: SGDLS and YYNGEE. This CDR3 is built from 14 residues. V lost 0 bases and J lost 4, with 8 bases in between. CDR3 nucleotides: TGTGCCAGCAGCGTAGGCGGGACTTACAATGAGCAGTTCTTC. Translation gives CASSVGGTYNEQFF. Full variable domain (remainder filled in from reference TRBV9 and TRBJ2-1): DSGVTQTPKHLITATGQRVTLRCSPRSGDLSVYWYQQSLDQGLQFLIQYYNGEERAKGNILERFSAQQFPDLHSELNLSSLELGDSALYFCASSVGGTYNEQFFGPGTRLTVL.

This rearrangement joins TRBV12-3 or TRBV12-4 to TRBJ2-1; 8 nucleotides match TRBD2. This CDR3 region has 13 residues. With 5 bases clipped from V and 8 bases from J, the junction kept 5 bases outside the gene matches. CDR3 bases: TGTGCCAGCAGTCCGGGACTAGGGGATGAGCAGTTCTTC. This gives the protein CASSPGLGDEQFF.

The V call is TRBV5-8, the J call TRBJ2-7; 8 bases are shared with TRBD1. V lost 0 bases, J lost 5 bases, and 10 bases stayed unmatched. The CDR3 length is 16 residues. From germline, CDR1 is SGHTS and CDR2 YDEGEE. As DNA, the CDR3 is TGTGCCAGCAGCTTGGACCGGACAGGGTGGGGAGACGAGCAGTACTTC. Its protein is CASSLDRTGWGDEQYF.

Only one count was recorded for this clone. J is TRBJ2-4 and V is TRBV19, with TRBD2 matching 13 bases. Germline CDR1 and CDR2: LNHDA and SQIVND (reference sequence). J lost 5 bases, V lost 6 bases, and 4 bases had no gene match. The CDR3 covers 15 residues. CDR3: CASSSGLAGENIQYF. In DNA, the CDR3 is TGTGCCAGTAGCAGCGGACTAGCGGGAGAAAACATTCAGTACTTC.

V usage is TRBV5-1 and J usage is TRBJ2-5; a possible D gene is TRBD1 (5 bases). Trimming stripped 0 bases from V and 5 bases from J, with 8 bases between. This CDR3 has 13 amino acids. Germline V gene sequence: CDR1 SGHRS, CDR2 YFSETQ. As DNA, the CDR3 is TGCGCCAGCAGCTTGGAAGGGGCGGAGACCCAGTACTTC. This translates into CASSLEGAETQYF.

This chain joins TRBV10-3 and TRBJ1-2; 8 nucleotides align to TRBD1. This CDR3 is built from 12 residues. With V trimmed by 5 bases and J by 6 bases, 2 bases remained unmatched. Germline CDR1 reads ENHRY; CDR2 reads SYGVKD. CDR3 loop: CAISWTGNGYTF. In nucleotides, the CDR3 is TGTGCCATCAGTTGGACAGGGAATGGCTACACCTTC.

The genes are TRBV27 and TRBJ1-2; weak D call: TRBD1 (6 bases). Germline V gives CDR1 MNHEY, CDR2 SMNVEV (reference sequence). The V end lost 8 bases, the J end lost 4 bases, and 14 bases lay between the germline ends. The CDR3 consists of 13 residues. The CDR3 DNA reads TGTGCCAGCGGCTCGGGACAACGCTATGGCTACACCTTC. Residues: CASGSGQRYGYTF.

The chain is built from TRBV9 and TRBJ1-2, with unresolved D. Germline V gene data show CDR1 as SGDLS and CDR2 as YYNGEE. V lost 3 bases, J lost 2 bases, and 5 bases lay in between. The CDR3 runs 12 residues. In nucleotides, the CDR3 is TGTGCCAGCAGCGCCGAGAACTATGGCTACACCTTC. It is translated as CASSAENYGYTF.

Ten or more counts support this clone. DNA for the CDR3: TGTGCCAGTAGTATAGCTGCGGGGAGCACTGAAGCTTTCTTT. Its protein is CASSIAAGSTEAFF. This chain joins TRBV19 and TRBJ1-1; no clear D. V lost 1 base to trimming and J lost 4 bases, with 10 bases between them. The CDR3 loop spans 14 amino acids. CDR1 and CDR2 from the germline V gene are LNHDA and SQIVND (reference sequence).

This chain connects TRBV10-2 to TRBJ2-7; D remains ambiguous. The V end was cut by 6 bases, the J end by 3 bases, with 12 bases between. Germline assignment: CDR1 WSHSY and CDR2 SAAADI. CDR3 length: 13 residues. The CDR3 loop is CASRTSVDYEQYF. Here the CDR3 DNA reads TGCGCCAGCAGGACCAGCGTGGACTACGAGCAGTACTTC.